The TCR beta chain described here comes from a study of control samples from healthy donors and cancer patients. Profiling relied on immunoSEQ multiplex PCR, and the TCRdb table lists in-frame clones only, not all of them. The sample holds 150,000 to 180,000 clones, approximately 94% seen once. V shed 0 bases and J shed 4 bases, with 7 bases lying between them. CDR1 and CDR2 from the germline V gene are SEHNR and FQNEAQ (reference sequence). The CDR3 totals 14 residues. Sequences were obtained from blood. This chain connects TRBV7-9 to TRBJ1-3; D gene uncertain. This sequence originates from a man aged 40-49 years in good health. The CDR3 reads CASSLAGPGNTIYF. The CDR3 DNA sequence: TGTGCCAGCAGCTTAGCAGGTCCAGGAAACACCATATATTTT.